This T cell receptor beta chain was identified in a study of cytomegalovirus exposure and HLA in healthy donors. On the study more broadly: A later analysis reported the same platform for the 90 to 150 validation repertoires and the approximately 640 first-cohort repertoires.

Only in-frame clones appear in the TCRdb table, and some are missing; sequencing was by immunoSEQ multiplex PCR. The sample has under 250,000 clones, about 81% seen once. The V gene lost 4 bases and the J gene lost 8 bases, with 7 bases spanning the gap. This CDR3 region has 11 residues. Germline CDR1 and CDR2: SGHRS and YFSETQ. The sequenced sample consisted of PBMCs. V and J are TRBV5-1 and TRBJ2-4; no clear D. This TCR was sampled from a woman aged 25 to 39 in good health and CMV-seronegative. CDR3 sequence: CASSEDYIQYF. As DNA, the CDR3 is TGCGCCAGCAGCGAGGATTACATTCAGTACTTC.